Listed here are 8 T cell receptor beta chains from one sample, sequenced in a study of blood T cells in healthy people across ages. A second roughly 7 to 12 cycle PCR used barcoded and J-beta primers. TCRdb re-called the 5' RACE reads through MiXCR, storing one row per CDR3 protein. Of fewer than 2 million distinct CDR3 sequences listed, roughly two fifths are singletons. The sequencing input was blood. All receptors come from a human donor in good health.

J is TRBJ2-3 and V is TRBV11-2, with 7 bases identical to TRBD2. The junction had 6 bases not matched to a gene; V was cut back by 0 bases and J by 6 bases. From germline, CDR1 is SGHAT and CDR2 FQNNGV. This CDR3 contains 15 residues. Here the CDR3 reads CASSLDGKGGDTQYF. CDR3 coding DNA: TGTGCCAGCAGCTTAGATGGGAAGGGAGGGGATACGCAGTATTTT.

The rearrangement joins TRBV20-1 to TRBJ2-3; 7 bases are shared with TRBD2. The CDR3 consists of 15 residues. The trim removed 6 bases at V and 4 bases at J, leaving 13 bases unmatched. CDR1 DFQATT and CDR2 SNEGSKA come from the germline V gene (reference sequence). For the CDR3, the DNA is TGCAGTGCCCATCAGGGAGGGTACGCGGCAGATACGCAGTATTTT. Amino acids: CSAHQGGYAADTQYF.

V and J are TRBV28 and TRBJ2-7, with a possible D match to TRBD1 (6 bases). The germline CDR1 and CDR2 sequences are MDHEN and SYDVKM. The V end was cut by 4 bases, the J end by 2 bases, with 24 bases between. The CDR3 extends over 18 amino acids. CDR3: CASSSPGDPSGRTYEQYF. CDR3 DNA: TGTGCCAGCAGTTCCCCAGGGGACCCCTCCGGTAGGACCTACGAGCAGTACTTC. The whole variable domain, remainder taken from reference TRBV28 and TRBJ2-7, is DVKVTQSSRYLVKRTGEKVFLECVQDMDHENMFWYRQDPGLGLRLIYFSYDVKMKEKGDIPEGYSVSREKKERFSLILESASTNQTSMYLCASSSPGDPSGRTYEQYFGPGTRLTVT.

The gene calls are TRBV10-3 and TRBJ2-5; TRBD1 might be the D (5 bases). CDR1 and CDR2 (germline): ENHRY, SYGVKD. This CDR3 is built from 14 residues. Trimming shortened V by 4 bases and J by 3 bases, and 12 bases separated the two germline ends. CDR3 bases: TGTGCCATCAGTGTAGGTCAGGGTGAAGAGACCCAGTACTTC. This encodes CAISVGQGEETQYF.

This clonotype appeared a few times. The chain uses TRBV29-1 and TRBJ2-7; D remains ambiguous. V lost 7 bases, J lost 3 bases, and 10 bases lay in between. Germline V gene lookup returns CDR1 SQVTM and CDR2 ANQGSEA. The CDR3 totals 11 residues. This CDR3 reads CSADDIYEQYF. The CDR3, as DNA: TGCAGCGCTGATGACATCTACGAGCAGTACTTC.

The chain uses TRBV5-6 and TRBJ2-1; D may match TRBD1 or TRBD2 (5 bases each). V was trimmed by 0 bases and J by 15 bases, leaving 16 bases between them. Germline CDR1 and CDR2: SGHDT and YYEEEE. The CDR3 has 13 amino acids. CDR3 residues: CASSLGGRGNLFF. In DNA form, the CDR3 reads TGTGCCAGCAGCTTGGGGGGACGGGGTAATCTGTTCTTC. The full variable domain, rest sourced from reference TRBV5-6 and TRBJ2-1, is DAGVTQSPTHLIKTRGQQVTLRCSPKSGHDTVSWYQQALGQGPQFIFQYYEEEERQRGNFPDRFSGHQFPNYSSELNVNALLLGDSALYLCASSLGGRGNLFFGPGTRLTVL.

A word on this clonotype: One junction end disagrees with the germline gene, perhaps due to a read error. The chain recombines TRBV5-1 with TRBJ2-3; 8 bases are shared with TRBD1. Germline-derived CDR1 and CDR2 are SGHRS and YFSETQ. The CDR3 has 14 residues. The chain's CDR3 is CASSTGQGPDTRYF. The CDR3 bases are TGCGCCAGCAGCACTGGACAGGGACCAGATACGCGGTATTTT.

This clonotype was counted between two and nine times. This chain connects TRBV12-3 or TRBV12-4 to TRBJ1-5; TRBD1 matches 7 bases. The ends lost 0 bases at V and 2 bases at J; junction bases unmatched: 16. The CDR3 runs 20 residues. The CDR3 DNA reads as TGTGCCAGCAGTTTAGCGTCGGGGACAGCGAGTGGGACGGGCAATCAGCCCCAGCATTTT. Protein sequence: CASSLASGTASGTGNQPQHF.